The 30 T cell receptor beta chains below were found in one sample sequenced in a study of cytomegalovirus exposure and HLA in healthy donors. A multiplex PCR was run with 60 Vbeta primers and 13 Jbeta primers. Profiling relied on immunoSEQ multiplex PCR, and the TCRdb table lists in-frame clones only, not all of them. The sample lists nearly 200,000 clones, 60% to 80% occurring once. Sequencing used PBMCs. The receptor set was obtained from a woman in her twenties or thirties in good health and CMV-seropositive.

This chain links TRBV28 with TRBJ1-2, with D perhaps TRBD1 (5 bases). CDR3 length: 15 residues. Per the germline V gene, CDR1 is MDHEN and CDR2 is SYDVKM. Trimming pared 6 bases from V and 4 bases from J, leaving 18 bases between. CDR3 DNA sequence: TGTGCCAGCAGGTTTCGGGGGGTCGGGACCTATGGCTACACCTTC. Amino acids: CASRFRGVGTYGYTF.

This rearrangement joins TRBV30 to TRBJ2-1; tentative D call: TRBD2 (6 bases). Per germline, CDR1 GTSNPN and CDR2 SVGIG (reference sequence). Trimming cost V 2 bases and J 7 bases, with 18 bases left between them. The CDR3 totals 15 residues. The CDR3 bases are TGTGCCTGGAGTCTTACCGGAGGGTCGAGGAATGAGCAGTTCTTC. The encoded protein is CAWSLTGGSRNEQFF.

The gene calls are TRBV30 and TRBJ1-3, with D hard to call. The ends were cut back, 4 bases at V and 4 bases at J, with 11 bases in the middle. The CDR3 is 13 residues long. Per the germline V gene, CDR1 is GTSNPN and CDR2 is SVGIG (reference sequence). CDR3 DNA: TGTGCCTGGACTTTCCAGATCGGAAACACCATATATTTT. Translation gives CAWTFQIGNTIYF.

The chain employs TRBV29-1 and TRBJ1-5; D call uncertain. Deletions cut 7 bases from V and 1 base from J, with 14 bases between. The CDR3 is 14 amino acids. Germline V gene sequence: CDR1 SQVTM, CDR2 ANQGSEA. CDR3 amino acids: CSAGGGGSNQPQHF. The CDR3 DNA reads TGCAGCGCTGGTGGTGGCGGAAGCAATCAGCCCCAGCATTTT.

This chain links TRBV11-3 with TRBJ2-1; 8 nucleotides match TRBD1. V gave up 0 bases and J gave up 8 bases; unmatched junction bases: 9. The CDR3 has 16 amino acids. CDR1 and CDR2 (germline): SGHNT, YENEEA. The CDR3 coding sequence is TGTGCCAGCAGCTTAGACGGACAGGGTCTTAGCGATGAGCAGTTCTTC. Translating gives CASSLDGQGLSDEQFF.

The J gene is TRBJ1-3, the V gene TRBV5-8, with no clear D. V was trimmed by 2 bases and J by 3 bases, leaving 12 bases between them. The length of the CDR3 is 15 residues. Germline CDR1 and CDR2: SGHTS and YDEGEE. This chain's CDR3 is CASSFHSANGNTIYF. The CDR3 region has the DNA TGTGCCAGCAGCTTCCATAGCGCCAATGGAAACACCATATATTTT. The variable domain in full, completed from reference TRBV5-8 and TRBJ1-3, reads EAGVTQSPTHLIKTRGQQATLRCSPISGHTSVYWYQQALGLGLQFLLWYDEGEERNRGNFPPRFSGRQFPNYSSELNVNALELEDSALYLCASSFHSANGNTIYFGEGSWLTVV.

The CDR3 protein is CASSFRTATNEKLFF. The CDR3 nucleotides read TGTGCCAGCAGCTTTCGGACAGCAACTAATGAAAAACTGTTTTTT. This chain joins TRBV5-6 and TRBJ1-4; D might be TRBD1 (6 bases). In germline, CDR1 is SGHDT, CDR2 YYEEEE. This CDR3 region has 15 residues. With 2 bases removed from V and 0 bases from J, the gap between germline ends came to 8 bases.

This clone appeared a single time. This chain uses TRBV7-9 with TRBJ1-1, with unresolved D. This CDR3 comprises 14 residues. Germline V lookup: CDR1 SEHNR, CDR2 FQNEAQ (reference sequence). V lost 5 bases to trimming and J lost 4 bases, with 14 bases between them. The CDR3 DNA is TGTGCCAGCAGCCCCCAGGTTTCGGCCACTGAAGCTTTCTTT. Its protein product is CASSPQVSATEAFF. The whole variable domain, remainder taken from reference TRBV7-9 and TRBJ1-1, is DTGVSQNPRHKITKRGQNVTFRCDPISEHNRLYWYRQTLGQGPEFLTYFQNEAQLEKSRLLSDRFSAERPKGSFSTLEIQRTEQGDSAMYLCASSPQVSATEAFFGQGTRLTVV.

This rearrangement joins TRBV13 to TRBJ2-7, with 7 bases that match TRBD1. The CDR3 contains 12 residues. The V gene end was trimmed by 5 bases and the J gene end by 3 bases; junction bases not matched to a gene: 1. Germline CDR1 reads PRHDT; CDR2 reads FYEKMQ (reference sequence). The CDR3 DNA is TGTGCCAGCAGCCGGGACAGCTACGAGCAGTACTTC. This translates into CASSRDSYEQYF.

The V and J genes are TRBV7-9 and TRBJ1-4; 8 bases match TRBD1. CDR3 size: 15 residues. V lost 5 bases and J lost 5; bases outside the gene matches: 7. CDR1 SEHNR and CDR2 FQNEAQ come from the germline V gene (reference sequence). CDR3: CASSPRTGWNEKLFF. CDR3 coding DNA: TGTGCCAGCAGCCCTCGGACAGGGTGGAATGAAAAACTGTTTTTT.

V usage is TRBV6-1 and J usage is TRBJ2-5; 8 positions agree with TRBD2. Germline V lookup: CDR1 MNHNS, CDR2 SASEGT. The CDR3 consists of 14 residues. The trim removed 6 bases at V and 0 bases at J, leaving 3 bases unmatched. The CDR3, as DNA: TGTGCCAGCAGGATAGCGGGGTACCAAGAGACCCAGTACTTC. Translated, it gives CASRIAGYQETQYF.

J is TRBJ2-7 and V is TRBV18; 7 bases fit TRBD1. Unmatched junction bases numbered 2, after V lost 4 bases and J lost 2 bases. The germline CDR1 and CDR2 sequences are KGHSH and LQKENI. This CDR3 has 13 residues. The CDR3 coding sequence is TGTGCCAGCTCACTGACAGGGACCTACGAGCAGTACTTC. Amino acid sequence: CASSLTGTYEQYF. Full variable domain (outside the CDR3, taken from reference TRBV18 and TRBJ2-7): NAGVMQNPRHLVRRRGQEARLRCSPMKGHSHVYWYRQLPEEGLKFMVYLQKENIIDESGMPKERFSAEFPKEGPSILRIQQVVRGDSAAYFCASSLTGTYEQYFGPGTRLTVT.

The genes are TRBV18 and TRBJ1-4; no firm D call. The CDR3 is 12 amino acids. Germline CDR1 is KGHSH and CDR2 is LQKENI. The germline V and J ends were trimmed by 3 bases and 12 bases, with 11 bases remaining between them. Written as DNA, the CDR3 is TGTGCCAGCTCACCCCAGGCGCGTGAACTGTTTTTT. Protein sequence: CASSPQARELFF. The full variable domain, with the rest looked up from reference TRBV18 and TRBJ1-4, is NAGVMQNPRHLVRRRGQEARLRCSPMKGHSHVYWYRQLPEEGLKFMVYLQKENIIDESGMPKERFSAEFPKEGPSILRIQQVVRGDSAAYFCASSPQARELFFGSGTQLSVL.

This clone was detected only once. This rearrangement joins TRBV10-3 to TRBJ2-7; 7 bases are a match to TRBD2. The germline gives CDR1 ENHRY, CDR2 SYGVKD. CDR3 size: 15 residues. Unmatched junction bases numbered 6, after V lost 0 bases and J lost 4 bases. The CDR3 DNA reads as TGTGCCATCAGTGAGTCGGGGGGGAGTGGGTACGAGCAGTACTTC. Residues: CAISESGGSGYEQYF.

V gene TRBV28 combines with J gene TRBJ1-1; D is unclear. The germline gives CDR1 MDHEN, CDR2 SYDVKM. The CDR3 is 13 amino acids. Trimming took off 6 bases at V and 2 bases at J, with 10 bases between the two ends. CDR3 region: CASSTRVNTEAFF. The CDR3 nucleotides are TGTGCCAGCAGCACTCGGGTAAACACTGAAGCTTTCTTT.

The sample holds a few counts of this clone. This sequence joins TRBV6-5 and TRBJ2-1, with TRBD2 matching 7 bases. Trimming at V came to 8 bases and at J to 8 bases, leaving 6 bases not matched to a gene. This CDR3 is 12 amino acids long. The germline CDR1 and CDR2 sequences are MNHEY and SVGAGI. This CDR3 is CASGRGRDEQFF. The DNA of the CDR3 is TGTGCCAGCGGGCGGGGGAGGGATGAGCAGTTCTTC.

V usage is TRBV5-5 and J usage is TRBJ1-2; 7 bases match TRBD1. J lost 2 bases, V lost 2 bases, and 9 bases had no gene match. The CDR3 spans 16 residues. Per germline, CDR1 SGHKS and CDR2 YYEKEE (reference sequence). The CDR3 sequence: CASSFVGQIGNYGYTF. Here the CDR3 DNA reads TGTGCCAGCAGCTTTGTGGGACAGATCGGAAACTATGGCTACACCTTC.

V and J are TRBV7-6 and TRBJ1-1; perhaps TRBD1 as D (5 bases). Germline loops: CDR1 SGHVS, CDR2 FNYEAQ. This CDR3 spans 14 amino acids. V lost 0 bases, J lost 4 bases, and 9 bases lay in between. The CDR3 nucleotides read TGTGCCAGCAGCTTAGCGTGGACATCCACTGAAGCTTTCTTT. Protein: CASSLAWTSTEAFF.

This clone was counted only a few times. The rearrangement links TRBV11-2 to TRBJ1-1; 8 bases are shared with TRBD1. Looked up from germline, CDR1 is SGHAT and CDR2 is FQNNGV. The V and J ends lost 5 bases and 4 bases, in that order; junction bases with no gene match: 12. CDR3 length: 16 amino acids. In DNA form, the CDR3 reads TGTGCCAGCAGCCGAGGACAGGGAAAGGTCAGCACTGAAGCTTTCTTT. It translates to CASSRGQGKVSTEAFF.

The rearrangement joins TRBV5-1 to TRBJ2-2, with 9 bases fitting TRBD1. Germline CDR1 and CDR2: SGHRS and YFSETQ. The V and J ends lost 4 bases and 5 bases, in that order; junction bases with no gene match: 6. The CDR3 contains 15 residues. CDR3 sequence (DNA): TGCGCCAGCAGCCTAGGACAGGGGTGGACCGGGGAGCTGTTTTTT. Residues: CASSLGQGWTGELFF. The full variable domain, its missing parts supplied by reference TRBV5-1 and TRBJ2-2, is KAGVTQTPRYLIKTRGQQVTLSCSPISGHRSVSWYQQTPGQGLQFLFEYFSETQRNKGNFPGRFSGRQFSNSRSEMNVSTLELGDSALYLCASSLGQGWTGELFFGEGSRLTVL.

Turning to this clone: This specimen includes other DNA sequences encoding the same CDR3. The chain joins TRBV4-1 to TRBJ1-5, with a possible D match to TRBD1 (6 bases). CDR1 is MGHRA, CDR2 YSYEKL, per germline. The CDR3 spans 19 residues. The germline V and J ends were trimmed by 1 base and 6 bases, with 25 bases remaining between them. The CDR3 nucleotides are TGCGCCAGCAGCCAAGCACTCAAACCGGGGGGGGCTCACAGTCAGCCCCAGCATTTT. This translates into CASSQALKPGGAHSQPQHF.

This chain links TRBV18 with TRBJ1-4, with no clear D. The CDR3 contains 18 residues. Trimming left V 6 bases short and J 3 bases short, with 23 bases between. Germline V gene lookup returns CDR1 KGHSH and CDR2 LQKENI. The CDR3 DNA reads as TGTGCCAGCTCCACGAATCGGTTAGGCCCCGCGGCTAATGAAAAACTGTTTTTT. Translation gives CASSTNRLGPAANEKLFF.

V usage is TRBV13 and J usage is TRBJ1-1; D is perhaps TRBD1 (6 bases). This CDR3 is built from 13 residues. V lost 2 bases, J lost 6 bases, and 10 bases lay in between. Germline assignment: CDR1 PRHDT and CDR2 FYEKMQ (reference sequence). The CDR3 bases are TGTGCCAGCAGCTTACAGGGGTACTCTGAAGCTTTCTTT. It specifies CASSLQGYSEAFF.

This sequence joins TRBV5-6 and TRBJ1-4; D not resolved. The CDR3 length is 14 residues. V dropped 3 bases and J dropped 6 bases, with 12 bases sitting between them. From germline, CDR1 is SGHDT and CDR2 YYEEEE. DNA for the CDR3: TGTGCCAGCAGCTGGTGGGGAGGTGATGAAAAACTGTTTTTT. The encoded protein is CASSWWGGDEKLFF.

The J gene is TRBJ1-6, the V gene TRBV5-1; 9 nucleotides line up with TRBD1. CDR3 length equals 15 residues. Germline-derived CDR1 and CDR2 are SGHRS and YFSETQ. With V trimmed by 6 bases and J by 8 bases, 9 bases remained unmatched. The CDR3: CASTPGQGRDSPLHF. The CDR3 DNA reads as TGCGCCAGCACACCGGGACAGGGCCGGGATTCACCCCTCCACTTT.

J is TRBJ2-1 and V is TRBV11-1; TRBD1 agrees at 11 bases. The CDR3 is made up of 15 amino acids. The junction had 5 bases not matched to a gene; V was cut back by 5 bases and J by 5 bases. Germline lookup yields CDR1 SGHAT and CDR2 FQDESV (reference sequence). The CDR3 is CASSPWDRGDNEQFF. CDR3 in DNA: TGTGCCAGCAGCCCCTGGGACAGGGGGGACAATGAGCAGTTCTTC.

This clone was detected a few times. CDR3: CSAATGVGDIQYF. The DNA of the CDR3 is TGCAGCGCCGCGACAGGGGTTGGTGACATTCAGTACTTC. The chain couples TRBV29-1 to TRBJ2-4, with 8 bases that match TRBD1. From germline, CDR1 is SQVTM and CDR2 ANQGSEA. Unmatched junction bases numbered 10, after V lost 7 bases and J lost 8 bases. CDR3 size: 13 residues. Using reference TRBV29-1 and TRBJ2-4 for the parts outside the CDR3, the full variable domain is SAVISQKPSRDICQRGTSLTIQCQVDSQVTMMFWYRQQPGQSLTLIATANQGSEATYESGFVIDKFPISRPNLTFSTLTVSNMSPEDSSIYLCSAATGVGDIQYFGAGTRLSVL.

The DNA for the CDR3 is TGTGCCAGCAGCGTAGGGGGCACTCAAGAGACCCAGTACTTC. Protein: CASSVGGTQETQYF. The V gene is TRBV9, the J gene TRBJ2-5; tentative D call: TRBD1 (5 bases). The length of the CDR3 is 14 residues. CDR1 is SGDLS and CDR2 is YYNGEE in the germline V gene. The V end was cut by 0 bases, the J end by 2 bases, with 8 bases between.

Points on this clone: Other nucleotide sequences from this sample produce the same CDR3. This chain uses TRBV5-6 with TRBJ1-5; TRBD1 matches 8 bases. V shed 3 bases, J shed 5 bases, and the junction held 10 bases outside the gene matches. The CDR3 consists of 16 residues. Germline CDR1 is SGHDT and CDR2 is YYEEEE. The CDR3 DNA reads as TGTGCCAGCAGCTCATGGGGGCAGGGGGCTCATCAGCCCCAGCATTTT. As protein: CASSSWGQGAHQPQHF.

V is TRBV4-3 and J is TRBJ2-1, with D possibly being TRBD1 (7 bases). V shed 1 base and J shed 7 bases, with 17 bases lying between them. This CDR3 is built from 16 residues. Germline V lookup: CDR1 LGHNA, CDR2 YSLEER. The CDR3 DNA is TGCGCCAGCAGCCAAGTCGGAGGGGGCCGACGGAATGAGCAGTTCTTC. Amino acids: CASSQVGGGRRNEQFF.